This T cell receptor (beta chain) stems from a study of long-term antiretroviral therapy in people with HIV. Study background: The oldest samples precede the 2015 immediate-ART recommendation by about a decade. Regarding the study as a whole: ART adherence, viral resistance and therapy changes were undocumented.

The germline CDR1 and CDR2 sequences are WSHSY and SAAADI. The CDR3 spans 15 residues. V gave up 5 bases and J gave up 7 bases; unmatched junction bases: 6. As to this clone: As yet, its antigen is unknown.

Runs used v3.0 of the immunoSEQ assay and were done at survey level. Clones were sequenced by immunoSEQ multiplex PCR, and TCRdb holds only the in-frame ones, with some missing. The data contain around 31,000 clones, roughly 85% of them singletons. This TCR derives from a man between 18 and 35 years old with HIV. The V gene is TRBV10-2, the J gene TRBJ2-1, with TRBD2 matching over 12 bases. The specimen comprised unsorted PBMCs, sampled 0.8 years before starting antiretroviral therapy. CDR3 sequence (DNA): TGCGCCAGCAGTTTTAGGACTAGCGGGAAGAATGAGCAGTTCTTC. Residues: CASSFRTSGKNEQFF.